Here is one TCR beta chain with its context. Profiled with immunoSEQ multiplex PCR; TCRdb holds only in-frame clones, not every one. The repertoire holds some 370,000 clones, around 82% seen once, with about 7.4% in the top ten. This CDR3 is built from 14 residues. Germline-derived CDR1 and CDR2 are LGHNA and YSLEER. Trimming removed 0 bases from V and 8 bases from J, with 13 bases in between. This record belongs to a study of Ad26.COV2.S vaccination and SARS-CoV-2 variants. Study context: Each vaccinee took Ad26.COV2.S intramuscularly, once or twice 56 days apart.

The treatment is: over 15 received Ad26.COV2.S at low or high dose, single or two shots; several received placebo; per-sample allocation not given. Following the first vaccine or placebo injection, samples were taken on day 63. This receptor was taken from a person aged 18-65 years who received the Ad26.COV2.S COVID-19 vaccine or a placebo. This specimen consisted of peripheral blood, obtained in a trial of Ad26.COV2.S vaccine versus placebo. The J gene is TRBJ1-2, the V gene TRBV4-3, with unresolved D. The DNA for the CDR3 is TGCGCCAGCAGCCAAGATTTTTCAGCTTCGGGCTACACCTTC. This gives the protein CASSQDFSASGYTF.